The 22 T cell receptor beta chains presented below share a single source sample, sequenced in a study of blood T cells in healthy people across ages. A second PCR, run for roughly 7 to 12 cycles, used a sample-barcoded 5' primer plus a J-beta primer mix. TCRdb re-analysed the 5' RACE reads in MiXCR, keeping a single row per CDR3 protein. The repertoire includes about 780,000 distinct CDR3 sequences, about half of them detected once, and 15% to 20% sits in the top ten. Material for sequencing was blood. These receptors were obtained from an older man in good health.

This clonotype has only a few counts. The rearrangement joins TRBV14 to TRBJ1-4, with D unresolved. Trimming stripped 6 bases from V and 5 bases from J, with 4 bases between. Germline V CDR1 and CDR2: SGHDN, FVKESK. CDR3 size: 11 residues. CDR3 sequence: CASSQNEKLFF. The CDR3 DNA sequence: TGTGCCAGCAGTCAGAATGAAAAACTGTTTTTT. Together with reference TRBV14 and TRBJ1-4, the CDR3 gives the full variable domain: EAGVTQFPSHSVIEKGQTVTLRCDPISGHDNLYWYRRVMGKEIKFLLHFVKESKQDESGMPNNRFLAERTGGTYSTLKVQPAELEDSGVYFCASSQNEKLFFGSGTQLSVL.

The CDR3 sequence: CSASLGAGGTDTQYF. In DNA, the CDR3 is TGCAGTGCTTCTTTAGGGGCGGGAGGCACAGATACGCAGTATTTT. J is TRBJ2-3 and V is TRBV20-1, with TRBD2 identical over 7 bases. This CDR3 spans 15 amino acids. J gave up 1 base and V 5 bases, and 9 bases lay outside the gene matches. Germline V gene sequence: CDR1 DFQATT, CDR2 SNEGSKA (reference sequence).

The rearrangement uses TRBV3-1 and TRBJ2-7; weak D call: TRBD1 (6 bases). Trimming left V 2 bases short and J 2 bases short, with 22 bases between. CDR1 LGHDT and CDR2 YNNKEL come from the germline V gene (reference sequence). The CDR3 is made up of 18 amino acids. Written as DNA, the CDR3 is TGTGCCAGCAGCCAACTAGGACAGATGCAGTCGGCTACCTACGAGCAGTACTTC. Protein product: CASSQLGQMQSATYEQYF.

This clonotype was seen repeatedly, ten times or more. The rearrangement joins TRBV7-2 to TRBJ2-3, with 7 bases lining up with TRBD2. This CDR3 is built from 16 residues. Germline V gene lookup returns CDR1 SGHTA and CDR2 FQGNSA. V lost 2 bases, J lost 1 base, and 6 bases stayed unmatched. The chain's CDR3 is CASSLSERDGTDTQYF. The CDR3 region has the DNA TGTGCCAGCAGCTTAAGCGAGCGGGACGGCACAGATACGCAGTATTTT.

Concerning this clonotype itself: A much larger clone differs by one base, so this may be a read error. V and J are TRBV4-1 and TRBJ2-7, with D uncertain. CDR3 size: 18 residues. V was cut by 1 base and J by 0 bases, with 19 bases left in between. Germline lookup yields CDR1 MGHRA and CDR2 YSYEKL. The CDR3 is CASSQGGNRVRNSYEQYF. The CDR3 region has the DNA TGCGCCAGCAGCCAAGGAGGTAACCGCGTGAGAAACTCCTACGAGCAGTACTTC.

This chain joins TRBV21-1 and TRBJ2-7; TRBD1, the D gene given by the table, was not confirmed from the DNA. TRBV21-1 counts as a pseudogene. CDR3 size: 15 residues. The CDR3 DNA reads TGTGCCAGCAGCACCCAGGGGGTCTCCCCCTACGAGCAGTACTTC. Translated, it gives CASSTQGVSPYEQYF.

The sample holds a few counts of this clonotype. The DNA of the CDR3 is TGTGCCAGCAGTTACACCCCATTGGGGACAGCTGAAGCTTTCTTT. It encodes CASSYTPLGTAEAFF. The gene calls are TRBV6-2 or TRBV6-3 and TRBJ1-1; TRBD1 agrees at 7 bases. Germline V lookup: CDR1 MNHEY, CDR2 SVGEGT. This CDR3 has 15 residues. The J segment lost 6 bases and the V segment lost 2 bases, leaving 9 bases of the junction unmatched.

The V call is TRBV12-3 or TRBV12-4, the J call TRBJ2-5, with 7 bases fitting TRBD1. The end of the DNA is better explained by TRBJ2-1, so the J call may be wrong. This CDR3 is built from 15 residues. CDR3: CASSNRDRAQETQFF. The CDR3 nucleotides read TGTGCCAGCAGTAACCGGGACAGAGCCCAAGAGACCCAGTTCTTC.

The chain is built from TRBV6-5 and TRBJ2-1; the match to TRBD1 covers 8 bases. V shed 0 bases and J 7 bases; nucleotides not matched to a gene: 5. Germline CDR1 MNHEY, CDR2 SVGAGI. CDR3 size: 15 residues. CDR3 region: CASSYSNRQGNEQFF. The DNA for the CDR3 is TGTGCCAGCAGTTACTCAAACCGACAGGGGAATGAGCAGTTCTTC.

The chain employs TRBV20-1 and TRBJ1-2; the match to TRBD1 covers 8 bases. The trim removed 5 bases at V and 6 bases at J, leaving 11 bases unmatched. The CDR3 sequence is 14 residues long. Germline V gives CDR1 DFQATT, CDR2 SNEGSKA (reference sequence). CDR3 nucleotides: TGCAGTGCTGAACCGGGACAGGAAAGGAATGGCTACACCTTC. It translates to CSAEPGQERNGYTF.

This chain uses TRBV18 with TRBJ1-5; D remains unclear. The V gene's germline CDR1 is KGHSH and CDR2 LQKENI. Trimming removed 4 bases at V and 5 bases at J, with 6 bases between. The CDR3 runs 12 residues. The CDR3 bases are TGTGCCAGCTCACTCAGGCATCAGCCCCAGCATTTT. It is translated as CASSLRHQPQHF.

The chain couples TRBV12-3 or TRBV12-4 to TRBJ2-3; TRBD2 is a possible D gene (5 bases). CDR3 size: 14 residues. V was shortened by 10 bases and J by 0 bases, with 14 bases between the two germline ends. The CDR3 sequence: CAIPSTPSTDTQYF. Written as DNA, the CDR3 is TGTGCCATCCCTAGCACCCCTAGCACAGATACGCAGTATTTT.

As for this clonotype: A read error is possible here, since a much larger clone lies one base away. J is TRBJ1-2 and V is TRBV2, with TRBD1 matching 10 bases. CDR3 length equals 16 residues. In germline, CDR1 is SNHLY, CDR2 FYNNEI. J lost 4 bases, V lost 8 bases, and 13 bases had no gene match. CDR3 DNA sequence: TGTGCCAGCGGAGACGGGACAGGGGCGAAGGGCTATGGCTACACCTTC. Protein product: CASGDGTGAKGYGYTF.

This clonotype showed up many times. The rearrangement joins TRBV6-2 or TRBV6-3 to TRBJ2-1; D is unclear. V lost 5 bases to trimming and J lost 12 bases, with 17 bases between them. The CDR3 contains 13 residues. Looked up from germline, CDR1 is MNHEY and CDR2 is SVGEGT. The CDR3 DNA follows: TGTGCCAGCAGTACCGGACCTAGAATGGTGCAGTTCTTC. Encoded protein: CASSTGPRMVQFF.

This clonotype was picked up a small number of times. V usage is TRBV5-1 and J usage is TRBJ2-5; D possibly matches TRBD1 or TRBD2 (5 bases each). Looked up from germline, CDR1 is SGHRS and CDR2 is YFSETQ. The CDR3 runs 17 residues. The V gene lost 3 bases and the J gene lost 4 bases, with 22 bases spanning the gap. The CDR3 here is CASSWRLRRGDRETQYF. The CDR3 nucleotides are TGCGCCAGCAGCTGGAGACTCCGACGGGGCGACCGAGAGACCCAGTACTTC.

This clonotype was seen just once. A much larger clone lies a single base off, so this may be a read error. The CDR3 nucleotides read TGTGCCAGCAGCCGTGTGGGGGGGTACACTGAAGCTTTCTTT. Translation: CASSRVGGYTEAFF. J is TRBJ1-1 and V is TRBV7-9, with a possible D match to TRBD1 (5 bases). Germline assignment: CDR1 SEHNR and CDR2 FQNEAQ (reference sequence). The CDR3 loop spans 14 amino acids. Trimming left V 5 bases short and J 3 bases short, with 13 bases between.

This chain connects TRBV5-1 to TRBJ2-3; possibly TRBD1 for D (6 bases). The CDR3 has 15 residues. V was shortened by 2 bases and J by 2 bases, with 12 bases between the two germline ends. In germline, CDR1 is SGHRS, CDR2 YFSETQ. The CDR3 DNA reads as TGCGCCAGCAGCTTAGGGACACCCGACACAGATACGCAGTATTTT. Translating gives CASSLGTPDTDTQYF.

The V call is TRBV4-3, the J call TRBJ2-1; the D gene is possibly TRBD2 (5 bases). V dropped 4 bases and J dropped 0 bases, with 16 bases sitting between them. CDR1 and CDR2 from the germline V gene are LGHNA and YSLEER. The CDR3 runs 17 residues. The CDR3 DNA sequence: TGCGCCAGCAGCCCCAGGATTCTGGGGAGCTCCTACAATGAGCAGTTCTTC. This translates into CASSPRILGSSYNEQFF.

The sample holds many counts of this clonotype. This chain connects TRBV12-3 or TRBV12-4 to TRBJ2-1, with 10 bases identical to TRBD2. The CDR3 runs 17 residues. Trimming at V came to 1 base and at J to 8 bases, leaving 11 bases not matched to a gene. The CDR3 region is CASSLGGLAGVSHEQFF. In DNA, the CDR3 is TGTGCCAGCAGTTTAGGGGGGCTAGCGGGAGTTTCCCATGAGCAGTTCTTC.

This clonotype was counted a single time. V usage is TRBV9 and J usage is TRBJ2-2; D might be TRBD1 (6 bases). With 5 bases removed from V and 4 bases from J, the gap between germline ends came to 21 bases. CDR1 is SGDLS and CDR2 is YYNGEE in the germline V gene. The CDR3 extends over 17 amino acids. Written as DNA, the CDR3 is TGTGCCAGCAGTGCGAAAGGGGACACCTCGCCCACCGGGGAGCTGTTTTTT. Translation: CASSAKGDTSPTGELFF.

Comments on this clonotype: One end of the junction varies from germline; a read error may be responsible. V gene TRBV29-1 combines with J gene TRBJ2-1, with 9 bases aligning to TRBD2. The end of the DNA is better explained by TRBJ2-7, so the J call may be wrong. Germline V lookup: CDR1 SQVTM, CDR2 ANQGSEA. This CDR3 spans 14 amino acids. The CDR3 sequence is CSVPGASGMYGQYF. CDR3 sequence (DNA): TGCAGCGTTCCGGGCGCTAGCGGGATGTACGGGCAGTACTTC.

The V and J genes are TRBV10-3 and TRBJ2-2; possibly TRBD1 for D (6 bases). Per the germline V gene, CDR1 is ENHRY and CDR2 is SYGVKD. The V and J ends lost 6 bases and 1 base respectively, with 12 bases between them. The CDR3 consists of 15 residues. The CDR3: CAISQVQGNTGELFF. In DNA form, the CDR3 reads TGTGCCATCAGCCAAGTACAGGGGAACACCGGGGAGCTGTTTTTT.